This T cell receptor beta chain originates from a study of OX40 agonist ivuxolimab in advanced cancers. This CDR3 spans 15 amino acids. The germline V gene has CDR1 SNHLY and CDR2 FYNNEI. V shed 4 bases and J shed 0 bases, with 10 bases lying between them. The method was immunoSEQ multiplex PCR; TCRdb's version includes in-frame clones alone and lacks a portion of them. The sample consists of some 85,000 clones, about nine tenths of them appearing once. The TCR sequence derives from an adult with an advanced solid tumor such as melanoma, head and neck, liver or kidney cancer. The V call is TRBV2, the J call TRBJ2-1; tentative D call: TRBD2 (6 bases). The specimen comprised CD4+ or CD8+ T cells sorted from blood, sampled in a trial of the OX40 agonist ivuxolimab. CDR3 bases: TGTGCCAGCAGTGCCGAGCGGGCCTCCTACAATGAGCAGTTCTTC. Protein sequence: CASSAERASYNEQFF.